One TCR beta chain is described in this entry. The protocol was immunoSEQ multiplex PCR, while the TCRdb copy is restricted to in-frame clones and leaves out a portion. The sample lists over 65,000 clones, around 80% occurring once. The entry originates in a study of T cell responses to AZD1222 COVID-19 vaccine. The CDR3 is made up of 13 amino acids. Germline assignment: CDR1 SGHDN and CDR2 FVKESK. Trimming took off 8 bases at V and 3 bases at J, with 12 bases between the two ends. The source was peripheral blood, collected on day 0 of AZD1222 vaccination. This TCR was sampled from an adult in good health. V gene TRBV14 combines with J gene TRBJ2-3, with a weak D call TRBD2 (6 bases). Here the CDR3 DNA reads TGTGCCAGCGCGGGGATGGGGACAGATACGCAGTATTTT. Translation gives CASAGMGTDTQYF.